This T cell receptor beta chain was sequenced for a study of tumor and adjacent non-tumor tissue in lung cancer. This CDR3 region has 14 residues. The ends were cut back, 5 bases at V and 2 bases at J, with 13 bases in the middle. Germline CDR1 SGHNT, CDR2 YYREEE (reference sequence). TCRbeta libraries were built with three rounds of nested PCR, modified from ARM-PCR. TCRdb reprocessed the multiplex PCR reads with MiXCR, giving one entry per CDR3 protein. Of approximately 120,000 distinct CDR3 sequences listed, 60% to 70% are singletons. RNA was extracted from bulk tissue without any cell sorting. More than 3 cm separated this lung sample from the edge of the tumor.

The chain employs TRBV5-4 and TRBJ2-5, with D uncertain. The sample taken for sequencing was distant non-tumor lung tissue. The TCR sequence derives from a man aged 55 to 69 with non-small cell lung cancer. DNA of the CDR3: TGTGCCAGCAGGGCAACAGACGTGCAAGAGACCCAGTACTTC. It yields the protein CASRATDVQETQYF.